Following are 11 T cell receptor beta chains from one sample sequenced in a study of blood T cell repertoires in COVID-19. The repertoire was sequenced with immunoSEQ multiplex PCR; TCRdb's copy has only in-frame clones and lacks some. Among 40,000 to 60,000 clones listed, 79% were seen once. The source material was peripheral blood. The receptors were gathered from a man between 65 and 85 years old with acute or convalescent COVID-19.

The V gene is TRBV6-1, the J gene TRBJ2-7, with 7 bases lining up with TRBD1. Losses at the gene ends were 3 bases for V and 6 bases for J; bases not matched to a gene: 14. The CDR3 is made up of 16 amino acids. Germline CDR1 and CDR2: MNHNS and SASEGT. CDR3 protein: CASSDDRVDIGREQYF. CDR3 DNA sequence: TGTGCCAGCAGTGACGACAGGGTCGACATAGGACGCGAGCAGTACTTC.

The gene calls are TRBV3-1 (or the pseudogene TRBV3-2) and TRBJ2-1; perhaps TRBD2 as D (6 bases). Looked up from germline, CDR1 is LGHDT and CDR2 is YNNKEL (reference sequence). Trimming left V 3 bases short and J 10 bases short, with 22 bases between. The CDR3 covers 16 residues. CDR3 in DNA: TGTGCCAGCAGCCAGATGGCCGGGAGAAACGCGAAGGAGCAGTTCTTC. Translation gives CASSQMAGRNAKEQFF.

The J gene is TRBJ1-3, the V gene TRBV18; 8 nucleotides match TRBD1. Germline V gene data show CDR1 as KGHSH and CDR2 as LQKENI. CDR3 size: 18 residues. V shed 3 bases and J 2 bases; nucleotides not matched to a gene: 12. CDR3 amino acids: CASSPNPIDRGPGNTIYF. Here the CDR3 DNA reads TGTGCCAGCTCACCGAACCCAATAGACAGGGGTCCTGGAAACACCATATATTTT.

The chain recombines TRBV19 with TRBJ2-7, with 8 bases identical to TRBD2. The V gene's germline CDR1 is LNHDA and CDR2 SQIVND (reference sequence). There are 14 residues in the CDR3. V shed 5 bases and J 2 bases; nucleotides not matched to a gene: 5. The CDR3 bases are TGTGCCAGTAGTTCACCGGGACTAGCCTACGAGCAGTACTTC. This translates into CASSSPGLAYEQYF. Full variable domain (missing parts from reference TRBV19 and TRBJ2-7): DGGITQSPKYLFRKEGQNVTLSCEQNLNHDAMYWYRQDPGQGLRLIYYSQIVNDFQKGDIAEGYSVSREKKESFPLTVTSAQKNPTAFYLCASSSPGLAYEQYFGPGTRLTVT.

The rearrangement links TRBV6-2 or TRBV6-3 to TRBJ2-2, with 7 bases aligning to TRBD1. V trimming: 2 bases; J trimming: 5 bases; junction bases outside the gene matches: 2. CDR3 length: 14 residues. Germline V CDR1 and CDR2: MNHEY, SVGEGT. DNA for the CDR3: TGTGCCAGCAGTTACCGGACAGGAACCGGGGAGCTGTTTTTT. Translated, it gives CASSYRTGTGELFF.

The chain recombines TRBV7-3 with TRBJ2-1; 10 bases are a match to TRBD2. CDR1 is SGHTA and CDR2 is FQGTGA in the germline V gene. The V and J ends lost 5 bases and 4 bases, in that order; junction bases with no gene match: 5. CDR3 length equals 15 residues. The CDR3 is CASSPSGSVYNEQFF. DNA of the CDR3: TGTGCCAGCAGCCCTAGCGGGAGTGTATACAATGAGCAGTTCTTC.

This clone has just a few counts. The rearrangement joins TRBV23-1 to TRBJ2-7, with TRBD1 matching 9 bases. TRBV23-1 is noted as an ORF with a role that remains uncertain. J lost 4 bases, V lost 6 bases, and 13 bases had no gene match. This CDR3 is built from 16 residues. The CDR3 here is CASSHIGDREAYEQYF. The CDR3 DNA reads as TGCGCCAGCAGCCATATAGGGGACAGGGAGGCATACGAGCAGTACTTC.

This sequence joins TRBV9 and TRBJ1-2; D is unclear. The CDR3 covers 17 residues. With 4 bases removed from V and 5 bases from J, the gap between germline ends came to 24 bases. In germline, CDR1 is SGDLS, CDR2 YYNGEE. The CDR3 bases are TGTGCCAGCAGCTTTGATAGTGGGAGGAACAACTTTTATGGCTACACCTTC. Amino acid sequence: CASSFDSGRNNFYGYTF. Full variable domain (outside the CDR3, taken from reference TRBV9 and TRBJ1-2): DSGVTQTPKHLITATGQRVTLRCSPRSGDLSVYWYQQSLDQGLQFLIQYYNGEERAKGNILERFSAQQFPDLHSELNLSSLELGDSALYFCASSFDSGRNNFYGYTFGSGTRLTVV.

The CDR3 spells CASSLSTSQTGQRETQYF. The CDR3 bases are TGTGCCAGCAGTTTATCGACTTCCCAGACAGGGCAGAGGGAGACCCAGTACTTC. V is TRBV27 and J is TRBJ2-5; 7 nucleotides agree with TRBD1. This CDR3 spans 18 amino acids. After removal of 0 bases from V and 5 bases from J, the junction contained 15 bases not matched to a gene. From germline, CDR1 is MNHEY and CDR2 SMNVEV (reference sequence).

Comment on this clone: Other DNA sequences in the same sample also yield this CDR3. V usage is TRBV18 and J usage is TRBJ1-1, with a possible D match to TRBD1 (5 bases). The CDR3 has 13 amino acids. The germline V and J ends were trimmed by 3 bases and 3 bases, with 8 bases remaining between them. Looked up from germline, CDR1 is KGHSH and CDR2 is LQKENI. CDR3 amino acids: CASSPGQDTEAFF. The CDR3 region has the DNA TGTGCCAGCTCACCGGGGCAAGACACTGAAGCTTTCTTT. Drawing the rest from reference TRBV18 and TRBJ1-1, the complete variable domain is NAGVMQNPRHLVRRRGQEARLRCSPMKGHSHVYWYRQLPEEGLKFMVYLQKENIIDESGMPKERFSAEFPKEGPSILRIQQVVRGDSAAYFCASSPGQDTEAFFGQGTRLTVV.

The genes are TRBV27 and TRBJ1-4, with a possible D match to TRBD1 (5 bases). Germline values: CDR1 MNHEY, CDR2 SMNVEV (reference sequence). The ends were cut back, 10 bases at V and 0 bases at J, with 12 bases in the middle. The CDR3 covers 14 residues. CDR3 amino acids: CATGGGATNEKLFF. CDR3 DNA sequence: TGTGCCACGGGGGGAGGGGCAACTAATGAAAAACTGTTTTTT.